Listed here is a single T cell receptor beta chain. No cognate antigen has been identified for it. The data originate from a study of CXCR3-negative and CXCR3-positive naive CD8 T cells (dated by TCRdb to between 2019 and 2020). Notes on the research overall: In total, about 135 million TRB reads were obtained, which works out to roughly 1.5 +/- 0.3 million reads per library. Diversity and physicochemical repertoire analyses covered some ten donors pooled from two independent experiments. The TRBV-TRBJ cluster analysis covered naive subsets from several donors and memory cells from 3 donors.

Sequenced on a NextSeq 550. The Human TCR Profiling Kit (MiLaboratory) was used to make UMI-labeled 5' RACE TRB cDNA libraries. The full amount of extracted RNA was used for cDNA synthesis, and the full amount of resulting cDNA was used for PCR amplification. Libraries were prepared in parallel with an identical number of PCR cycles. From the authors' description of their analysis: With a minimum of two reads required per UMI, MIGEC and MiXCR pulled out about 50,000 +/- 10,000 unique UMI-labeled TRB cDNA molecules from each library. On average, approximately 40,000 +/- 10,000 functional in-frame TRB CDR3 nucleotide clonotypes lacking stop codons were found per library. After downsampling to 5000 UMI-labeled TRB molecules per sample, diversity metrics such as normalized Shannon-Wiener and Chao1 were calculated in VDJtools. Clonotype-size-weighted physicochemical properties of the central five CDR3 residues (interaction energy, strength, volume and Kidera factor 4) were computed in VDJtools. Following reprocessing of the reads by TCRdb, the data hold one row per CDR3 protein sequence and no DNA is available. These V and J calls rely on TCRdb rather than the paper's analysis. For this sample, the table gives more than 75,000 distinct CDR3 sequences. The top ten hold approximately 0.67% of the sample.

Each CD8+ T cell subset was flow-sorted in triplicate, with 300,000 cells per subset placed directly into RLT lysis buffer. To keep memory contaminants out, a stringent definition of naive CD8+ T cells was applied: CD45RO-CCR7+CD27+CD95-. Peripheral blood mononuclear cells were isolated from buffy coats using standard density gradient centrifugation. A FACSAria III was used to flow-sort naive CXCR3-negative and CXCR3-positive CD8+ T cells. Total RNA was extracted from sorted cells using an RNeasy Mini Kit. Points the paper makes about the study in general: Surface CD5, linked to self-reactivity in mice, was comparable between naive subsets; TCR interaction strength was therefore also inferred from TRB CDR3 physicochemical properties. Compared with CXCR3-negative naive cells, CXCR3-positive naive cells had TRB CDR3s with higher hydrophobicity (lower Kidera factor 4), lower energy, and higher strength and volume indices. Because CXCR3 expression was partially decreased after cryopreservation, freshly isolated PBMCs were used for most assays. Naive CXCR3-negative and CXCR3-positive cells from the same donor showed similar TRBV-TRBJ usage, whereas memory cells showed distinct patterns. Repertoire diversity was comparably high in both naive subsets but much lower in memory CD8+ T cells.

As encoded in the germline V gene (reference sequence), CDR1 is SGHKS while CDR2 is YYEKEE. CDR3 length: 14 amino acids, cysteine to phenylalanine. This entry has no DNA. The chain links TRBV5-5 with TRBJ2-1; there is no DNA to check the TCRdb D call of TRBD2. This sequence originates from a human donor in good health. Some clones in this sample may be carry-over from other donors' samples. Specimen: naive CXCR3+ CD8+ T cells from blood. The intended sense of this specimen's cell subset or site label: CD45RO-CCR7+CD27+CD95- naive CD8+ T cells expressing CXCR3 (TNR3+). The CDR3 reads CASSWTRENNEQFF.